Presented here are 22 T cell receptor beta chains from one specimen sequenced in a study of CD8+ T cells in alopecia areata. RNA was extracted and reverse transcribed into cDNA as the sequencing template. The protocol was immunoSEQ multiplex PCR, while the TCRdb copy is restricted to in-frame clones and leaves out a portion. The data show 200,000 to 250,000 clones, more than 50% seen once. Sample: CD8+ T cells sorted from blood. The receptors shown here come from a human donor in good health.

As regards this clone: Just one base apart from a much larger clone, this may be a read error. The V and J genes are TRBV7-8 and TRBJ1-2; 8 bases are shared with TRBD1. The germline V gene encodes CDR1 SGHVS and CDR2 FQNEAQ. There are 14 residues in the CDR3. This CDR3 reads CASSLGTGFYGDTF. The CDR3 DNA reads TGTGCCAGCAGCTTAGGGACAGGGTTCTATGGCGACACCTTC.

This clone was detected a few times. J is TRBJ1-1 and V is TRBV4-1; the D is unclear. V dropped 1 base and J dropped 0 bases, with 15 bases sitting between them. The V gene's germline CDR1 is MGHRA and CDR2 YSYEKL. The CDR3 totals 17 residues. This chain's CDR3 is CASSQVDPGQVNTEAFF. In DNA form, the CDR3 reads TGCGCCAGCAGCCAAGTGGATCCCGGCCAGGTGAACACTGAAGCTTTCTTT.

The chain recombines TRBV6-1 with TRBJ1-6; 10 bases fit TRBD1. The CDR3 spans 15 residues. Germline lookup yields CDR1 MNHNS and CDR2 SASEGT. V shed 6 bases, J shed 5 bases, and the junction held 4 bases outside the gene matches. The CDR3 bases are TGTGCCAGCAGACCCGGGACAGGGGATAATTCACCCCTCCACTTT. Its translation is CASRPGTGDNSPLHF.

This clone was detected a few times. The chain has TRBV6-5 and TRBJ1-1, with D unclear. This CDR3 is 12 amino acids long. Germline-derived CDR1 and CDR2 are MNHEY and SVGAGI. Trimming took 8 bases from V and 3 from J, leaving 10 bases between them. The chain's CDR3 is CASGNQDTEAFF. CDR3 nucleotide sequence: TGTGCCAGCGGAAACCAGGACACTGAAGCTTTCTTT.

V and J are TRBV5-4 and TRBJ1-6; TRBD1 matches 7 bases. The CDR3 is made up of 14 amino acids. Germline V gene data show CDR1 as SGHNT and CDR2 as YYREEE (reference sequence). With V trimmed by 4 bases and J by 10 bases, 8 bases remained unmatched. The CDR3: CASSRTGEGSPLHF. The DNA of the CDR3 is TGTGCCAGCAGCCGTACAGGGGAAGGATCACCCCTCCACTTT.

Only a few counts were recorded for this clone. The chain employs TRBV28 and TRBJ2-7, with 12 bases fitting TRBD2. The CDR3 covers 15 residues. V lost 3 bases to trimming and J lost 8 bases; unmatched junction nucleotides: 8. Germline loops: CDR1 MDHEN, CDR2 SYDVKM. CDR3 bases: TGTGCCAGCAGTTTTAACGGACTAGCGGGGTATAAGCAGTACTTC. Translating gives CASSFNGLAGYKQYF.

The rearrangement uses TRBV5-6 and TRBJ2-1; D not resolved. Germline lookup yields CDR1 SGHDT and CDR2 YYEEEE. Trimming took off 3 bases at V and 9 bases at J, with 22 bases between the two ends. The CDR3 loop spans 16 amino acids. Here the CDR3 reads CASSSAFVGSWGEQFF. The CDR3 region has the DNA TGTGCCAGCAGCTCGGCCTTCGTGGGGTCGTGGGGTGAGCAGTTCTTC.

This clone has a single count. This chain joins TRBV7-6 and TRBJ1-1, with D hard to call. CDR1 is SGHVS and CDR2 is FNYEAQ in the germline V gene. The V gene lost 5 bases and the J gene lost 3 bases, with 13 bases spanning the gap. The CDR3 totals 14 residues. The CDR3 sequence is CASSPSGWDTEAFF. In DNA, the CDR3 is TGTGCCAGCAGCCCCTCTGGGTGGGACACTGAAGCTTTCTTT.

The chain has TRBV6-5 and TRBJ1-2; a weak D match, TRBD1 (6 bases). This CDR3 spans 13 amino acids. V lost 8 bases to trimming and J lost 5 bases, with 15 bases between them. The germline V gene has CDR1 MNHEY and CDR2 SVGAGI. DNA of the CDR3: TGTGCCAGCGGGGGCGATTACACATATGGCTACACCTTC. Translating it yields CASGGDYTYGYTF.

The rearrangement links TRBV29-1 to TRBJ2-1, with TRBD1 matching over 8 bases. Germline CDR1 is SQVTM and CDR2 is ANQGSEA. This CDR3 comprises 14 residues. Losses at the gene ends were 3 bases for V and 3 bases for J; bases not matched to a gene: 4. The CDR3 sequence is CSVDRTGNYNEQFF. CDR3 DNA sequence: TGCAGCGTTGATCGGACAGGGAACTACAATGAGCAGTTCTTC.

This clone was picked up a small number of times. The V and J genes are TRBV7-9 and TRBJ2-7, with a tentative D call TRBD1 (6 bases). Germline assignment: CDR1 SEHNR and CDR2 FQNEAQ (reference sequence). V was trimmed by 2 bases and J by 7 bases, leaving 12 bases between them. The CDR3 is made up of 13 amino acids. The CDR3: CASSLISGHEQYF. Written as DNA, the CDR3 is TGTGCCAGCAGCTTAATCTCGGGACATGAGCAGTACTTC.

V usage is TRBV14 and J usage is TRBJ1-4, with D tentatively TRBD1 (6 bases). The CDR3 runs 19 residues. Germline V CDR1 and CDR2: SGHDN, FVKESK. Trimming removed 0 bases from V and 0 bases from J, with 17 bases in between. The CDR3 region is CASSQDHQTGEATNEKLFF. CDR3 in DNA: TGTGCCAGCAGCCAAGATCATCAGACAGGTGAAGCAACTAATGAAAAACTGTTTTTT. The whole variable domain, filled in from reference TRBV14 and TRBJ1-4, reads EAGVTQFPSHSVIEKGQTVTLRCDPISGHDNLYWYRRVMGKEIKFLLHFVKESKQDESGMPNNRFLAERTGGTYSTLKVQPAELEDSGVYFCASSQDHQTGEATNEKLFFGSGTQLSVL.

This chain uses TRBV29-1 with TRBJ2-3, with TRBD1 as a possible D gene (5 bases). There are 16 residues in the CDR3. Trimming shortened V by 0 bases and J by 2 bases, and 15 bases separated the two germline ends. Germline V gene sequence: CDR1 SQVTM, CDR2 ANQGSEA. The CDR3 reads CSVEDLTAKFTDTQYF. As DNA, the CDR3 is TGCAGCGTTGAAGATCTGACAGCCAAATTCACAGATACGCAGTATTTT.

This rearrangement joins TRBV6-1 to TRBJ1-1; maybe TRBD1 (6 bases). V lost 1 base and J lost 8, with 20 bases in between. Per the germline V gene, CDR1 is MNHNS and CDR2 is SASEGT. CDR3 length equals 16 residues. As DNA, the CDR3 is TGTGCCAGCAGTGAAGATGCCCTCTTACCAGGGGTAGAAGCTTTCTTT. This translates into CASSEDALLPGVEAFF.

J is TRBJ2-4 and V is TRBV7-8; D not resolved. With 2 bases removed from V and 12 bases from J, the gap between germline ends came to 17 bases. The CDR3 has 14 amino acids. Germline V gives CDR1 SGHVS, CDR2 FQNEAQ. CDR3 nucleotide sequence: TGTGCCAGCAGCTTACGCTCGAATGAAAAGAATCAGTACTTC. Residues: CASSLRSNEKNQYF.

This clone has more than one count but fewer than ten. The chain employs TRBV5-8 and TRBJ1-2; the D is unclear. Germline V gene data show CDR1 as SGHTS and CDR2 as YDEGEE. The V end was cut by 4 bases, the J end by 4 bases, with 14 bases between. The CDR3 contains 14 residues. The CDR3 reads CASSVGKKAYGYTF. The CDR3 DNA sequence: TGTGCCAGCAGCGTAGGGAAAAAAGCCTATGGCTACACCTTC.

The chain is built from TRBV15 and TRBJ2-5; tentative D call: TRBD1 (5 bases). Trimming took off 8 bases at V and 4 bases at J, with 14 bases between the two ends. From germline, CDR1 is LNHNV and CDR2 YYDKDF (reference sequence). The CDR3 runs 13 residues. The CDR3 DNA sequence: TGTGCCACCGGACACTTGTATGGAGAGACCCAGTACTTC. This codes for CATGHLYGETQYF.

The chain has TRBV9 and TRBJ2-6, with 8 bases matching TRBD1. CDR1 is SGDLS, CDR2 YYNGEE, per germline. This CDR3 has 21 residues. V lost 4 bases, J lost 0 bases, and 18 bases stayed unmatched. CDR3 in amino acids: CASSFPLDPGQDSSGANVLTF. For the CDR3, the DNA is TGTGCCAGCAGCTTCCCCCTAGACCCGGGACAGGACTCCTCTGGGGCCAACGTCCTGACTTTC.

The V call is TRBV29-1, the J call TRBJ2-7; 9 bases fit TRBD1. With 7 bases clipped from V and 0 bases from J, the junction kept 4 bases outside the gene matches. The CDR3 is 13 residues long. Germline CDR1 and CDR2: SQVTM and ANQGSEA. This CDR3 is CSAGTGPSYEQYF. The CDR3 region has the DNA TGCAGCGCTGGGACAGGGCCCTCCTACGAGCAGTACTTC.

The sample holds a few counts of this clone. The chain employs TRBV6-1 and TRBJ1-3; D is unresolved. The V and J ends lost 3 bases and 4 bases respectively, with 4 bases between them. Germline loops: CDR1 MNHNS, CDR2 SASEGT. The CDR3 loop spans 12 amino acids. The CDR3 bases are TGTGCCAGCAGTGATCCCGGAAACACCATATATTTT. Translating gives CASSDPGNTIYF.

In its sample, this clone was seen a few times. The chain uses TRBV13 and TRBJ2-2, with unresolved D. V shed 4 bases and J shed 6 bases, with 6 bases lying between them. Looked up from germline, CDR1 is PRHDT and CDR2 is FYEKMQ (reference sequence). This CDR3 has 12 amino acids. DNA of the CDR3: TGTGCCAGCAGCTCCCTAGCCGGGGAGCTGTTTTTT. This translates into CASSSLAGELFF.

Here the CDR3 DNA reads TGTGCCAGCAGCTTTCCGGGACTAGGGGAGGAGACCCAGTACTTC. It encodes CASSFPGLGEETQYF. The chain recombines TRBV7-9 with TRBJ2-5; TRBD2 matches at 8 bases. Germline V gene data show CDR1 as SEHNR and CDR2 as FQNEAQ (reference sequence). The CDR3 runs to 15 residues. The V segment lost 3 bases and the J segment 5 bases; nucleotides outside the gene matches: 8.